Presented here are 27 T cell receptor beta chains from one specimen sequenced in a study of T cells in localized non-small cell lung cancer (dated by TCRdb to the early 2020s). Library preparation used the immunoSEQ multiplex PCR assay. TCRdb provides this immuneACCESS table in a form limited to in-frame rearrangements. Some clones are lacking; in checked studies, under half of them reflect an unresolved V gene, and why the rest are absent is not known. The sample yields approximately 1,600 clones; under 40% were counted once. The top ten clonotypes cover approximately 15% of the sample. The sequenced sample was normal lung tissue next to the tumor, obtained before any cancer treatment. These receptor sequences come from a female donor at least 60 years old with stage II squamous cell lung carcinoma.

Comment on this clone: An end of the junction does not agree with germline; a read error may underlie this. This chain uses TRBV19 with TRBJ1-5; D is uncertain. CDR1 is LNHDA and CDR2 is SQIVND in the germline V gene (reference sequence). The CDR3 loop spans 14 amino acids. The DNA of the CDR3 is TGTGCCAGTAGTATCCCAAATAGCAATCAACCCCAGCATTTT. Its translation: CASSIPNSNQPQHF.

The chain is built from TRBV11-3 and TRBJ2-1, with 8 bases fitting TRBD1. With 1 base clipped from V and 7 bases from J, the junction kept 9 bases outside the gene matches. There are 16 residues in the CDR3. Germline CDR1 is SGHNT and CDR2 is YENEEA. The CDR3 region is CASSLVGAGGKNEQFF. CDR3 coding DNA: TGTGCCAGCAGCTTAGTTGGGGCAGGGGGCAAGAATGAGCAGTTCTTC.

The V gene is TRBV14, the J gene TRBJ2-5; TRBD2 agrees at 9 bases. The CDR3 runs 16 residues. With V trimmed by 1 base and J by 7 bases, 10 bases remained unmatched. Looked up from germline, CDR1 is SGHDN and CDR2 is FVKESK. The CDR3 is CASSQGGSSGVVTQYF. The CDR3 region has the DNA TGTGCCAGCAGCCAAGGGGGCTCTAGCGGGGTTGTGACCCAGTACTTC.

The chain links TRBV19 to TRBJ1-5, with a weak D call TRBD1 (6 bases). The CDR3 runs to 15 residues. Between the trimmed V and J ends, which lost 3 bases and 6 bases, there was a span of 15 bases. CDR1 and CDR2 (germline): LNHDA, SQIVND (reference sequence). The CDR3 DNA reads TGTGCCAGTAGTATGTGGGGGGGGGCCCCTCAGCCCCAGCATTTT. Its protein is CASSMWGGAPQPQHF.

This chain joins TRBV6-1 and TRBJ1-2; D gene unclear. Trimming removed 1 base from V and 1 base from J, with 10 bases in between. CDR3 size: 15 residues. Germline loops: CDR1 MNHNS, CDR2 SASEGT. CDR3 nucleotides: TGTGCCAGCAGTGAAGGCCCCCAGTTTAACTATGGCTACACCTTC. Translated: CASSEGPQFNYGYTF.

A few counts support this clone. Mismatch with germline at one junction end may stem from a read error. V is TRBV10-3 and J is TRBJ2-1, with no clear D. Germline V lookup: CDR1 ENHRY, CDR2 SYGVKD. CDR3 length: 13 residues. The CDR3 loop is CASSESQINEQFF. The CDR3 DNA reads as TGTGCCAGCAGTGAGAGCCAGATCAATGAGCAGTTCTTC.

This chain connects TRBV7-6 to TRBJ1-4, with a weak D call TRBD1 (5 bases). Germline CDR1 and CDR2: SGHVS and FNYEAQ. Trimming removed 5 bases from V and 0 bases from J, with 10 bases in between. The CDR3 runs to 15 residues. CDR3 nucleotides: TGTGCCAGCAGCCGGGGACTCACAACTAATGAAAAACTGTTTTTT. Protein sequence: CASSRGLTTNEKLFF.

This clone was found a few times. This chain connects TRBV19 to TRBJ2-3, with a tentative D call TRBD2 (6 bases). The germline V and J ends were trimmed by 5 bases and 0 bases, with 12 bases remaining between them. This CDR3 is 15 amino acids long. Germline V gene data show CDR1 as LNHDA and CDR2 as SQIVND (reference sequence). The CDR3 DNA sequence: TGTGCCAGTAGTCTCGGCGGGGAGAGCACAGATACGCAGTATTTT. This translates into CASSLGGESTDTQYF.

The gene calls are TRBV6-8 and TRBJ2-3; D call uncertain. Trimming shortened V by 7 bases and J by 1 base, and 6 bases separated the two germline ends. This CDR3 region has 12 residues. CDR1 is MNHGY, CDR2 SAAAGT, per germline. CDR3: CASTPGTDTQYF. The CDR3 DNA is TGTGCCAGCACGCCGGGCACAGATACGCAGTATTTT.

This clone has only a few counts. The chain has TRBV6-8 and TRBJ1-1; 7 nucleotides line up with TRBD1. V lost 6 bases to trimming and J lost 0 bases; unmatched junction nucleotides: 10. Per germline, CDR1 MNHGY and CDR2 SAAAGT. The CDR3 has 16 amino acids. The DNA for the CDR3 is TGTGCCAGCAGCTCTATTGGGACAGTAATGAACACTGAAGCTTTCTTT. Its protein is CASSSIGTVMNTEAFF.

The chain links TRBV6-8 to TRBJ2-2; D unclear. Trimming took off 2 bases at V and 2 bases at J, with 6 bases between the two ends. There are 14 residues in the CDR3. Germline V gives CDR1 MNHGY, CDR2 SAAAGT. Here the CDR3 DNA reads TGTGCCAGCAGTTACCCTGACAACACCGGGGAGCTGTTTTTT. Its protein is CASSYPDNTGELFF.

Only a few counts were recorded for this clone. The V gene is TRBV6-8, the J gene TRBJ2-3; D assignment may be TRBD1 or TRBD2 (7 bases each). CDR3 length: 14 residues. Trimming pared 10 bases from V and 1 base from J, leaving 15 bases between. CDR1 MNHGY and CDR2 SAAAGT come from the germline V gene. This CDR3 reads CAIRGGAGTDTQYF. The CDR3 coding sequence is TGTGCCATCAGGGGGGGAGCGGGCACAGATACGCAGTATTTT.

About this clone itself: One end of the junction varies from germline; a read error may be responsible. J is TRBJ1-2 and V is TRBV18; possible D gene TRBD1, 6 bases. Germline V gene data show CDR1 as KGHSH and CDR2 as LQKENI. The CDR3 sequence is 20 residues long. For the CDR3, the DNA is TGTGCTAGCTCACCGGTAATGGGGGGGCCTCTCCCCGCAACTAGCTATGGCTACACCTTC. Its translation is CASSPVMGGPLPATSYGYTF.

The V gene is TRBV10-1, the J gene TRBJ1-2; no reliable D call. The length of the CDR3 is 15 residues. Germline CDR1 reads WNHNN; CDR2 reads SYGVQD (reference sequence). V was cut by 6 bases and J by 4 bases, with 18 bases left in between. The CDR3 DNA reads as TGCGCCAGCAGAGAAGGAGGGAAGGGCTTCTATGGCTACACCTTC. This gives the protein CASREGGKGFYGYTF.

The rearrangement links TRBV19 to TRBJ1-4; possibly TRBD1 for D (5 bases). Trimming cost V 5 bases and J 7 bases, with 17 bases left between them. Germline V gene lookup returns CDR1 LNHDA and CDR2 SQIVND (reference sequence). CDR3 length equals 15 residues. Here the CDR3 reads CASSSYTQGAEKLFF. The CDR3 DNA follows: TGTGCCAGTAGTTCTTACACCCAAGGGGCTGAAAAACTGTTTTTT.

This clone is judged medium-sized (0.01 to 0.1%). The chain combines TRBV11-3 with TRBJ1-2; possibly TRBD1 for D (5 bases). From germline, CDR1 is SGHNT and CDR2 YENEEA. With 3 bases removed from V and 8 bases from J, the gap between germline ends came to 16 bases. There are 14 residues in the CDR3. DNA for the CDR3: TGTGCCAGCAGCTTTAGGCAGGGTTTGAAGGGCTACACCTTC. As protein: CASSFRQGLKGYTF.

The chain links TRBV18 to TRBJ1-2; D not certain. Looked up from germline, CDR1 is KGHSH and CDR2 is LQKENI. Trimming removed 6 bases from V and 2 bases from J, with 10 bases in between. The CDR3 extends over 13 amino acids. The CDR3 here is CASSSGSNYGYTF. CDR3 in DNA: TGTGCCAGCTCTTCGGGGTCCAACTATGGCTACACCTTC.

This clone is deemed medium-sized. This chain uses TRBV6-7 with TRBJ1-2; the D gene is possibly TRBD1 (5 bases). TRBV6-7 has ORF status, its function being uncertain. Trimming took 7 bases from V and 3 from J, leaving 9 bases between them. The CDR3 has 12 residues. CDR3 sequence (DNA): TGTGCCAGCACAGGGACCCACTATGGCTACACCTTC. Translation: CASTGTHYGYTF.

The CDR3 sequence: CASSRPPNYGYTF. The CDR3 DNA is TGTGCCAGCTCAAGGCCACCCAACTATGGCTACACCTTC. The J gene is TRBJ1-2, the V gene TRBV18, with unresolved D. Germline loops: CDR1 KGHSH, CDR2 LQKENI. CDR3 length: 13 residues. Trimming removed 5 bases from V and 2 bases from J, with 9 bases in between.

This clone was seen once. This chain links TRBV15 with TRBJ2-5, with 8 bases fitting TRBD2. The CDR3 loop spans 18 amino acids. Germline lookup yields CDR1 LNHNV and CDR2 YYDKDF (reference sequence). The V segment lost 5 bases and the J segment 3 bases; nucleotides outside the gene matches: 17. The CDR3 here is CATSPDGRRGDTKETQYF. CDR3 in DNA: TGTGCCACCAGCCCCGACGGTAGGCGGGGGGACACTAAAGAGACCCAGTACTTC.

J is TRBJ1-2 and V is TRBV1; the table's D call of TRBD1 was not tested on the DNA. TRBV1 is marked as a pseudogene. The CDR3 runs 14 residues. The CDR3 protein is CASSLESGQGGYTF. CDR3 nucleotide sequence: TGCGCCAGCAGCCTCGAATCGGGACAGGGAGGCTACACCTTC.

This clone counts as medium-sized (0.01 to 0.1%). V gene TRBV6-8 combines with J gene TRBJ2-1; D gene uncertain. This CDR3 has 14 amino acids. Per germline, CDR1 MNHGY and CDR2 SAAAGT. With 6 bases removed from V and 0 bases from J, the gap between germline ends came to 9 bases. This CDR3 is CASSPDLSYNEQFF. CDR3 bases: TGTGCCAGCAGCCCCGACCTCTCCTACAATGAGCAGTTCTTC.

The chain joins TRBV27 to TRBJ1-1; weak D call: TRBD1 (5 bases). Germline lookup yields CDR1 MNHEY and CDR2 SMNVEV (reference sequence). V was pared by 3 bases and J by 1 base, with 9 bases between. The CDR3 sequence is 14 residues long. CDR3 nucleotides: TGTGCCAGCAGTTTCGACAGACAGAACACTGAAGCTTTCTTT. Protein sequence: CASSFDRQNTEAFF.

This clone has a handful of counts. The J gene is TRBJ2-5, the V gene TRBV19, with 13 nucleotides matching TRBD2. The ends lost 3 bases at V and 5 bases at J; junction bases unmatched: 12. The CDR3 loop spans 18 amino acids. Germline CDR1 LNHDA, CDR2 SQIVND (reference sequence). Written as DNA, the CDR3 is TGTGCCAGTAGTATTATAGGAGGACTAGCGGGGGTGTTTGAGACCCAGTACTTC. Protein sequence: CASSIIGGLAGVFETQYF.

Regarding this clone: The same CDR3 can be traced to other DNA sequences in this sample. The chain has TRBV6-8 and TRBJ1-1, with 7 bases identical to TRBD1. The CDR3 runs to 15 residues. The germline V gene has CDR1 MNHGY and CDR2 SAAAGT. V lost 0 bases, J lost 3 bases, and 4 bases stayed unmatched. Written as DNA, the CDR3 is TGTGCCAGCAGTTACTCACCAGGGGGAGACACTGAAGCTTTCTTT. Amino acid sequence: CASSYSPGGDTEAFF.

In this sample, this clone turned up a few times. The CDR3 does not close with the conserved phenylalanine or tryptophan, likely indicating a read error. Because the CDR3's place on the DNA is in doubt, the DNA is left out and the CDR3 is given as listed by TCRdb. The J gene is TRBJ1-1, the V gene TRBV4-1; the table's D call, TRBD1, has no DNA check behind it. The CDR3 contains 12 residues when both ends are counted. Per the germline V gene, CDR1 is MGHRA and CDR2 is YSYEKL. This CDR3 is CASSQVGDRVAS.

V and J are TRBV29-1 and TRBJ1-5, with D possibly matching TRBD1 (5 bases). This CDR3 is 13 amino acids long. V was clipped by 7 bases and J by 6 bases, with 16 bases between them. Germline-derived CDR1 and CDR2 are SQVTM and ANQGSEA. The CDR3: CSASAGLAQPQHF. The CDR3 DNA sequence: TGCAGCGCATCGGCAGGGTTGGCTCAGCCCCAGCATTTT. Looking up the rest from reference TRBV29-1 and TRBJ1-5 gives the full variable domain: SAVISQKPSRDICQRGTSLTIQCQVDSQVTMMFWYRQQPGQSLTLIATANQGSEATYESGFVIDKFPISRPNLTFSTLTVSNMSPEDSSIYLCSASAGLAQPQHFGDGTRLSIL.